The 17 T cell receptor beta chains below were found in one sample sequenced in a study of cytomegalovirus exposure and HLA in healthy donors. The primer mix had 60 Vbeta and 13 Jbeta primers. Here immunoSEQ multiplex PCR was the method, and the copy in TCRdb shows in-frame clones only, minus some. Here the sample spans over 90,000 clones, 60% to 80% being singletons. Sequencing used PBMCs. These receptors originate from a man aged 55 to 70 in good health and CMV-seronegative.

The chain recombines TRBV5-1 with TRBJ2-7; 9 bases agree with TRBD1. CDR3 length: 18 residues. The germline V gene encodes CDR1 SGHRS and CDR2 YFSETQ. V gave up 3 bases and J gave up 2 bases; unmatched junction bases: 15. The CDR3 DNA sequence: TGCGCCAGCAGCTCGGGACAGGGAAGATCGTTGGGAGCCTACGAGCAGTACTTC. It codes for CASSSGQGRSLGAYEQYF.

This chain joins TRBV5-6 and TRBJ2-5, with a tentative D call TRBD2 (6 bases). Germline V gene lookup returns CDR1 SGHDT and CDR2 YYEEEE. The CDR3 has 14 residues. V was shortened by 4 bases and J by 7 bases, with 17 bases between the two germline ends. CDR3 sequence reads: CASSGKAEGGTQYF. The CDR3 DNA reads as TGTGCCAGCAGCGGGAAGGCGGAGGGTGGGACCCAGTACTTC.

The CDR3 loop reads CASSWDRVNLKLFF. As DNA, the CDR3 is TGTGCCAGTAGCTGGGACAGGGTTAATCTAAAACTGTTTTTT. V usage is TRBV19 and J usage is TRBJ1-4; 9 nucleotides match TRBD1. CDR3 length: 14 amino acids. From germline, CDR1 is LNHDA and CDR2 SQIVND (reference sequence). The J segment lost 10 bases and the V segment lost 6 bases, leaving 9 bases of the junction unmatched.

This chain links TRBV6-6 with TRBJ1-5; 10 bases are a match to TRBD1. The ends lost 6 bases at V and 8 bases at J; junction bases unmatched: 7. Looked up from germline, CDR1 is MNHNY and CDR2 is SVGAGI (reference sequence). This CDR3 has 14 amino acids. The CDR3 sequence: CASRLGTGEKPQHF. The CDR3 DNA reads TGTGCCAGCAGATTGGGGACAGGGGAAAAGCCCCAGCATTTT.

With respect to this clone: Other DNA variants within this sample encode the same CDR3. The rearrangement links TRBV5-4 to TRBJ2-3; 7 nucleotides match TRBD1. This CDR3 region has 15 residues. The junction had 6 bases not matched to a gene; V was cut back by 0 bases and J by 5 bases. Germline V gives CDR1 SGHNT, CDR2 YYREEE (reference sequence). The CDR3 region is CASSLAGQGVDTQYF. CDR3 in DNA: TGTGCCAGCAGCTTGGCAGGGCAGGGGGTAGATACGCAGTATTTT. The full variable domain, in which reference TRBV5-4 and TRBJ2-3 provide the parts outside the CDR3, is ETGVTQSPTHLIKTRGQQVTLRCSSQSGHNTVSWYQQALGQGPQFIFQYYREEENGRGNFPPRFSGLQFPNYSSELNVNALELDDSALYLCASSLAGQGVDTQYFGPGTRLTVL.

This clone appeared many times. The CDR3 reads CASSSNGIHNEKLFF. Here the CDR3 DNA reads TGTGCCAGCAGCAGTAACGGGATCCATAATGAAAAACTGTTTTTT. The chain uses TRBV5-4 and TRBJ1-4; unclear D gene. The CDR3 extends over 15 amino acids. V lost 4 bases and J lost 4, with 14 bases in between. Looked up from germline, CDR1 is SGHNT and CDR2 is YYREEE (reference sequence).

This clone was counted between two and nine times. The chain couples TRBV6-7 to TRBJ2-2; 7 bases fit TRBD2. TRBV6-7 is an ORF, and what it does is uncertain. The CDR3 loop spans 16 amino acids. V trimming: 4 bases; J trimming: 0 bases; junction bases outside the gene matches: 5. The CDR3 region is CASSFGLVANTGELFF. CDR3 nucleotide sequence: TGTGCCAGCAGTTTCGGACTAGTGGCGAACACCGGGGAGCTGTTTTTT.

The chain recombines TRBV18 with TRBJ1-2; a possible D gene is TRBD1 (6 bases). V lost 0 bases to trimming and J lost 2 bases, with 13 bases between them. Germline V gives CDR1 KGHSH, CDR2 LQKENI. This CDR3 spans 16 amino acids. The CDR3 sequence is CASSPPGQQGNYGYTF. In DNA, the CDR3 is TGTGCCAGCTCACCACCCGGACAGCAAGGGAACTATGGCTACACCTTC.

This clone appeared a few times. The chain recombines TRBV6-6 with TRBJ1-3; D is uncertain. The germline gives CDR1 MNHNY, CDR2 SVGAGI (reference sequence). CDR3 length: 14 amino acids. V lost 6 bases and J 4 bases, leaving 13 bases between the germline ends. The CDR3 DNA reads as TGTGCCAGCAGGAGGTCCTCCGAGGGAAACACCATATATTTT. Translated, it gives CASRRSSEGNTIYF.

This rearrangement joins TRBV9 to TRBJ2-2; 7 bases fit TRBD1. The V segment lost 3 bases and the J segment 5 bases; nucleotides outside the gene matches: 7. Germline-derived CDR1 and CDR2 are SGDLS and YYNGEE. The CDR3 is 15 residues long. Here the CDR3 DNA reads TGTGCCAGCAGCGAATGGGACAGAGGGACCGGGGAGCTGTTTTTT. Residues: CASSEWDRGTGELFF.

The V and J genes are TRBV2 and TRBJ2-3; D is unresolved. This CDR3 has 14 residues. Germline V gives CDR1 SNHLY, CDR2 FYNNEI. The V gene lost 4 bases and the J gene lost 0 bases, with 8 bases spanning the gap. The CDR3 loop reads CASSAITSTDTQYF. The CDR3 bases are TGTGCCAGCAGTGCCATCACTAGCACAGATACGCAGTATTTT. Filled out from reference TRBV2 and TRBJ2-3, the complete variable domain reads EPEVTQTPSHQVTQMGQEVILRCVPISNHLYFYWYRQILGQKVEFLVSFYNNEISEKSEIFDDQFSVERPDGSNFTLKIRSTKLEDSAMYFCASSAITSTDTQYFGPGTRLTVL.

The V gene is TRBV28, the J gene TRBJ1-3; tentatively, D is TRBD1 (6 bases). The CDR3 spans 16 residues. The germline CDR1 and CDR2 sequences are MDHEN and SYDVKM. The V end lost 7 bases, the J end lost 0 bases, and 16 bases lay between the germline ends. The CDR3 sequence: CASIPEGTISGNTIYF. In DNA, the CDR3 is TGTGCCAGCATACCGGAAGGGACAATCTCTGGAAACACCATATATTTT.

This chain uses TRBV5-6 with TRBJ2-2; 7 bases agree with TRBD1. The trim removed 4 bases at V and 4 bases at J, leaving 10 bases unmatched. Germline V gene sequence: CDR1 SGHDT, CDR2 YYEEEE. This CDR3 spans 16 amino acids. CDR3 region: CASSTLDREVTGELFF. CDR3 coding DNA: TGTGCCAGCAGCACCCTCGACAGGGAAGTCACCGGGGAGCTGTTTTTT.

This rearrangement joins TRBV11-1 to TRBJ2-2, with D perhaps TRBD2 (5 bases). Germline CDR1 reads SGHAT; CDR2 reads FQDESV (reference sequence). The CDR3 spans 16 residues. The V end lost 1 base, the J end lost 5 bases, and 14 bases lay between the germline ends. CDR3 sequence: CASSLGRGSLTGELFF. For the CDR3, the DNA is TGTGCCAGCAGCTTAGGACGGGGTAGTCTTACCGGGGAGCTGTTTTTT. The full variable domain, completed using reference TRBV11-1 and TRBJ2-2, is EAEVAQSPRYKITEKSQAVAFWCDPISGHATLYWYRQILGQGPELLVQFQDESVVDDSQLPKDRFSAERLKGVDSTLKIQPAELGDSAMYLCASSLGRGSLTGELFFGEGSRLTVL.

This rearrangement joins TRBV18 to TRBJ1-3; D not resolved. Trimming removed 2 bases at V and 0 bases at J, with 8 bases between. The CDR3 extends over 15 amino acids. In germline, CDR1 is KGHSH, CDR2 LQKENI. The CDR3 region is CASSPFSDSGNTIYF. Written as DNA, the CDR3 is TGTGCCAGCTCACCATTTTCAGACTCTGGAAACACCATATATTTT.

This chain uses TRBV20-1 with TRBJ1-2; possible D gene TRBD1, 5 bases. CDR1 DFQATT and CDR2 SNEGSKA come from the germline V gene (reference sequence). This CDR3 has 11 amino acids. V was cut by 6 bases and J by 3 bases, with 8 bases left in between. The CDR3 loop is CSAQTDYGYTF. CDR3 bases: TGCAGTGCCCAGACAGACTATGGCTACACCTTC.

The chain employs TRBV2 and TRBJ2-5; 7 nucleotides match TRBD2. Germline V gives CDR1 SNHLY, CDR2 FYNNEI. This CDR3 contains 15 residues. The ends lost 7 bases at V and 4 bases at J; junction bases unmatched: 12. This chain's CDR3 is CASIIRDYPGETQYF. For the CDR3, the DNA is TGTGCCAGCATTATCCGGGACTACCCTGGAGAGACCCAGTACTTC.